The sequence of this TCR beta chain was determined in a study of cytomegalovirus exposure and HLA in healthy donors. Study overall: Ancestry clustering placed about four fifths of roughly 410 genotyped donors in the Caucasian-associated cluster.

Primers included in the PCR were 60 Vbeta and 13 Jbeta primers. In the original workflow: Counted up in a later analysis, unique TCR beta chains came to some 80 million, with around 11 million shared. Sequenced by immunoSEQ multiplex PCR; TCRdb stores in-frame clones only, minus some. That table gives V, J and clone size, and the DNA gave D and trimming. Of about 160,000 clones in the sample, roughly 84% were seen once. The CDR3 runs to 15 residues. J gave up 7 bases and V 4 bases, and 11 bases lay outside the gene matches. CDR1 is SGHVS, CDR2 FQNEAQ, per germline. Findings of the study overall: Donors belonging to an Asian-associated ancestry cluster reportedly showed fewer N-insertions in productive TCRs than the 666-donor mean, according to what a later analysis found. The study put 150 to 200 TCR beta chains on its list as cytomegalovirus-associated.

With respect to this clone: Its antigen is unidentified.

This TCR was sampled from a young man in good health and CMV-seropositive. Sequences were obtained from PBMCs. The chain is built from TRBV7-8 and TRBJ1-1; 8 bases map to TRBD1. CDR3 region: CASSWQGARPGEAFF. CDR3 sequence (DNA): TGTGCCAGCAGCTGGCAGGGGGCCCGTCCGGGTGAAGCTTTCTTT.